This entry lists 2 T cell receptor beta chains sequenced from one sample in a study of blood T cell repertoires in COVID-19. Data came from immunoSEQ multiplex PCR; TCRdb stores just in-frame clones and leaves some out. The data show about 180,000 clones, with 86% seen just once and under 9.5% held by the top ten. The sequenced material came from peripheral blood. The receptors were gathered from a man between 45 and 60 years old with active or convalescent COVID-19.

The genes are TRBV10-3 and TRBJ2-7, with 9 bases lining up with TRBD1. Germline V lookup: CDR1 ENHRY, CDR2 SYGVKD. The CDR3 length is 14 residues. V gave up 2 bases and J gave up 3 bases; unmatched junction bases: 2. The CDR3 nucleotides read TGTGCCATCAGTGAGGAGGGACAGGGCTACGAGCAGTACTTC. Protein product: CAISEEGQGYEQYF.

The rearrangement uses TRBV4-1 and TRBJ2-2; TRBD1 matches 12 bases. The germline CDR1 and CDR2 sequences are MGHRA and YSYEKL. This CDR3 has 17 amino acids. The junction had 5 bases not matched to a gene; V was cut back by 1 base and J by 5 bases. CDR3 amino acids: CASSQGGQGASTGELFF. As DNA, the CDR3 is TGCGCCAGCAGCCAAGGGGGACAGGGGGCGAGTACCGGGGAGCTGTTTTTT.